The rows below give T cell receptor beta chains drawn from one sample of a study of cytomegalovirus exposure and HLA in healthy donors. Only in-frame clones appear in the TCRdb table, and some are missing; sequencing was by immunoSEQ multiplex PCR. Of about 91,000 clones in the sample, 86% were seen once. Sequencing was performed on PBMCs. All receptors derive from a man aged 25-45 years in good health and CMV-seropositive. Each CDR3 is given with its conserved first and last residue. A D gene is named only where the DNA matches it firmly. Where a row states a size, it is once, few, many or the class of an expanded clone; other rows omit it.

j_call	d_call	clone_size	v_call	cdr3_nt	cdr3_aa
TRBJ2-7	TRBD1	.	TRBV5-4	TGTGCCAGCAGCTTGGGGACAGGGATCCACGAGCAGTACTTC	CASSLGTGIHEQYF
TRBJ1-1	TRBD1	.	TRBV29-1	TGCAGCGTATGGGACAGGTGGAACACTGAAGCCTTCTTT	CSVWDRWNTEAFF
TRBJ2-2	TRBD1	.	TRBV18	TGTGCCAGCTCACCGAAACAGGGGGCCGGGGAGCTGTTTTTT	CASSPKQGAGELFF
TRBJ2-2	.	.	TRBV5-1	TGCGCCAGCAGCTTGAATGCGGCCCAAAACACCGGGGAGCTGTTTTTT	CASSLNAAQNTGELFF
TRBJ2-5	.	few	TRBV5-6	TGTGCCAGCAGCCCTTTGGGGCAATGGGAGACCCAGTACTTC	CASSPLGQWETQYF
TRBJ1-3	.	.	TRBV10-3	TGTGCCATAAAGGCAGGGATCCCTGGAAACACCATATATTTT	CAIKAGIPGNTIYF
TRBJ2-2	.	.	TRBV18	TGTGCCAGCTCACCGCCGGGACTTGGGGGCACCGGGGAGCTGTTTTTT	CASSPPGLGGTGELFF
TRBJ2-2	.	.	TRBV6-4	TGTGCCAGCAGTGGAGGGACGAACACCGGGGAGCTGTTTTTT	CASSGGTNTGELFF
TRBJ2-1	TRBD2	.	TRBV5-1	TGCGCCAGCAGCTTAGGGACTAGCGGGAGCTTCAGCAATGAGCAGTTCTTC	CASSLGTSGSFSNEQFF
TRBJ2-3	TRBD2	.	TRBV19	TGTGCCAGTAGTATCAGGGCTAGCGGGGGGATCACAGATACGCAGTATTTT	CASSIRASGGITDTQYF
TRBJ2-7	TRBD2	.	TRBV27	TGTGCCAGCAGGCCGACTAGCGGGAGGGCCTGGTACGAGCAGTACTTC	CASRPTSGRAWYEQYF
TRBJ1-5	TRBD1	.	TRBV28	TGTGCCAGCAGTCGGTCGACAGGGCGGAATCGGCCCCAGCATTTT	CASSRSTGRNRPQHF
TRBJ2-2	.	.	TRBV6-4	TGTGCCAGCAGAGAAAGGTGGGGCTCCAACACCGGGGAGCTGTTTTTT	CASRERWGSNTGELFF
TRBJ2-3	.	.	TRBV28	TGTGCCAGCAGTCTTAGCACAGATACGCAGTATTTT	CASSLSTDTQYF
TRBJ2-1	TRBD2	.	TRBV2	TGTGCCAGCAGGCAGCGACTAGCGGGAAAAAACTCCTACAATGAGCAGTTCTTC	CASRQRLAGKNSYNEQFF
TRBJ2-7	.	.	TRBV15	TGTGCCACCAGCAGGCAGGGTGGGTTCTACGAGCAGTACTTC	CATSRQGGFYEQYF
TRBJ2-2	.	.	TRBV7-9	TGTGCCAGCAGCCCCCGGACAAACACCGGGGAGCTGTTTTTT	CASSPRTNTGELFF
TRBJ2-7	TRBD2	.	TRBV18	TGTGCCAGCTCACTGAGACTAGCGGGCTCCTACGAGCAGTACTTC	CASSLRLAGSYEQYF
TRBJ2-1	TRBD2	.	TRBV4-2	TGTGCCAGCAGCCCCCCGGGACTAAGCAATGAGCAGTTCTTC	CASSPPGLSNEQFF
TRBJ2-1	.	few	TRBV4-1	TGCGCCAGCAGCCAAGAGGCCGATTCCTACAATGAGCAGTTCTTC	CASSQEADSYNEQFF
TRBJ2-7	TRBD1	few	TRBV5-1	TGCGCCAGCAGCTTGGTTCCTGGGGACAGGGGACGCGAGCAGTACTTC	CASSLVPGDRGREQYF
TRBJ2-3	.	.	TRBV18	TGTGCCAGCTCACCGATCGGGAGTTCGGTAGATACGCAGTATTTT	CASSPIGSSVDTQYF
TRBJ2-1	TRBD2	.	TRBV7-9	TGTGCCAGCAGCGAGGGACTAGCGGGAGCGTTGTCCTACAATGAGCAGTTCTTC	CASSEGLAGALSYNEQFF
TRBJ1-1	TRBD1	.	TRBV2	TGTGCCAGCAGTTACAGGGGAATGAACACTGAAGCTTTCTTT	CASSYRGMNTEAFF
TRBJ1-2	.	once	TRBV18	TGTGCCAGCTCACCAGGGGCACACGCTAACTATGGCTACACCTTC	CASSPGAHANYGYTF
TRBJ2-7	TRBD2	.	TRBV9	TGTGCCAGCAGCAGGACTAGCGACTCCTACGAGCAGTACTTC	CASSRTSDSYEQYF
TRBJ1-1	TRBD1	.	TRBV4-1	TGCGCCAGCAGCCAAGATCCGGGACAGGGGCGTGCTTTCTTT	CASSQDPGQGRAFF
TRBJ2-7	.	.	TRBV6-5	TGTGCCAGCAGTTATCTTCTGTCGGACGAGCAGTACTTC	CASSYLLSDEQYF
TRBJ1-6	TRBD1	.	TRBV7-8	TGTGCCAGCAGCCCCGTCAGGAGGGGGCTGGGGAATTCACCCCTCCACTTT	CASSPVRRGLGNSPLHF